This TCR beta chain was sequenced for a study of naive and memory T cell subsets. General study results and limits: Especially in CD8 cells, naive repertoires contained a few larger clonotypes, possibly CD45RA-re-expressing memory cells. Over 95% of naive TCR sequences appeared only once, unlike memory subsets. TCR counts from RNA may reflect activation-linked expression changes.

Both TRBC1 and TRBC2 were covered by a beta constant-region primer of two equimolar oligonucleotides. Four rounds of PCR amplified the ligated cDNA using nested alpha and beta constant-region primers plus SP2. The cDNA 3' end received a ligated single-stranded oligonucleotide carrying the SP2 primer and a 12-nucleotide UMI. TCRdb passed the UMI-ligation and nested PCR reads through MiXCR, listing each CDR3 protein once. Counted here are approximately 100,000 distinct CDR3 sequences, roughly 14% occurring once; the ten biggest clones make up around 2.7%. Concerning this clonotype itself: The antigen remains undetermined.

Cells stained for CD3, CD4, CD8, CD45RA, CD27 and viability were sorted into four CD45RA/CD27 subsets. CDR1 is MNHEY, CDR2 SVGEGT, per germline. V was clipped by 5 bases and J by 4 bases, with 15 bases between them. The CDR3 is 15 residues long. The specimen was naive CD8+ T cells from blood. The chain recombines TRBV6-2 or TRBV6-3 with TRBJ2-1; D possibly corresponds to TRBD2 (7 bases). This TCR was sampled from a human donor in good health. The CDR3 loop is CASSEKGGEYNEQFF. The CDR3 DNA sequence: TGTGCCAGCAGTGAGAAAGGGGGGGAATACAATGAGCAGTTCTTC.